This entry is about one T cell receptor (beta chain). Its antigen remains unknown. This sample includes further DNA sequences coding for the same CDR3. Pooled samples include second doses given at about 4 or 12 weeks. The data derive from a study of T cell responses to AZD1222 COVID-19 vaccine. Study findings and constraints: Donor demographics were predominantly white British with a female majority; clonal diversity may be underestimated. Just a handful of AZD1222 recipients were seropositive at baseline.

TCRdb's copy holds only in-frame clones and misses some; the assay was immunoSEQ multiplex PCR. Among more than 110,000 clones, 88% were seen once, and the ten largest hold approximately 3%. The germline CDR1 and CDR2 sequences are MNHEY and SVGEGT. Trimming cost V 2 bases and J 8 bases; bases outside gene matches: 2. CDR3 length equals 12 residues. The chain combines TRBV6-2 or TRBV6-3 with TRBJ1-2; TRBD1 matches 7 bases. Material: peripheral blood, obtained 28 days after the second AZD1222 dose. This clonotype was obtained from an adult who received the AZD1222 COVID-19 vaccine. The DNA of the CDR3 is TGTGCCAGCAGTTACGGGACAGAGGGCTACACCTTC. Translating gives CASSYGTEGYTF.